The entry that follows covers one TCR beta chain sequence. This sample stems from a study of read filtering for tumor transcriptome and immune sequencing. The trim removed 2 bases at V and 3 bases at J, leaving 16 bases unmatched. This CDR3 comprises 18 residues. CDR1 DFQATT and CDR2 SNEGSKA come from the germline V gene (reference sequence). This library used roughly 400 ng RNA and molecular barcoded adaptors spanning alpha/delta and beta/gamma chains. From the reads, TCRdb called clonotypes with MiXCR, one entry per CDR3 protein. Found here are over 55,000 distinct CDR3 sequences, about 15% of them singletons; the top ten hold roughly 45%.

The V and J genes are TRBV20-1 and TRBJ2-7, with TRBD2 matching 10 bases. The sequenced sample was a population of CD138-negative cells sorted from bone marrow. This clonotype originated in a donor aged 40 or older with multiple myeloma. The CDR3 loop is CSARKVSSGRLSGYEQYF. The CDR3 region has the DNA TGCAGTGCTAGAAAGGTGTCTAGCGGGAGATTATCGGGCTACGAGCAGTACTTC.